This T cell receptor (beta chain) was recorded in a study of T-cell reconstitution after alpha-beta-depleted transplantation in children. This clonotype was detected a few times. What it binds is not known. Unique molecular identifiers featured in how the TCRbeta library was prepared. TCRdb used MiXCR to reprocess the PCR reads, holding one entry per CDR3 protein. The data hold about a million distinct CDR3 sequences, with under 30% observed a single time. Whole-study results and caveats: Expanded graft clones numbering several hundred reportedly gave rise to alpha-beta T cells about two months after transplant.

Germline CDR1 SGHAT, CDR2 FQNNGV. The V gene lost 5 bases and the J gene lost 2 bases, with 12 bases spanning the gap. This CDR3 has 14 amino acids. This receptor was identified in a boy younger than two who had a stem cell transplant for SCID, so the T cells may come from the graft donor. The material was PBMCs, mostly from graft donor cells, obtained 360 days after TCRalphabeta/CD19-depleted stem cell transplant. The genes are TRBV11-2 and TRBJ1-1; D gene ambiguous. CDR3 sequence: CASSLVRINTEAFF. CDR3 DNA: TGTGCCAGCAGCCTAGTGAGGATAAACACTGAAGCTTTCTTT.